These T cell receptor beta chains were read from a single sample in a study of blood T cell repertoires in COVID-19. Sequencing used immunoSEQ multiplex PCR; TCRdb keeps in-frame clones, though not all of them. The data show 100,000 or so clones, almost 80% seen once. Sequenced input: peripheral blood. The receptor set was obtained from a man aged 65 to 79 with active or convalescent COVID-19. CDR3s include the opening cysteine and the closing phenylalanine or tryptophan. Each record gives: D gene, clone size, V gene, J gene, CDR3 DNA, CDR3 protein. The D gene is left open where the match is weak. Some rows mark clone size as missing; the rest say once, few, many or name a class of expanded clone.

D gene: .; clone size: .; V gene: TRBV3-1/TRBV3-2; J gene: TRBJ1-6; CDR3 DNA: TGTGCCAGCAGCCCCCAGCGGGGAGGTAATTCACCCCTCCACTTT; CDR3 protein: CASSPQRGGNSPLHF
D gene: .; clone size: .; V gene: TRBV28; J gene: TRBJ1-3; CDR3 DNA: TGTGCCAGCAGTCCGCCTCAGACTGGAAACACCATATATTTT; CDR3 protein: CASSPPQTGNTIYF
D gene: TRBD1; clone size: .; V gene: TRBV10-3; J gene: TRBJ1-1; CDR3 DNA: TGTGCCATCAGTCCGGGACAGGTGTGGACTGAAGCTTTCTTT; CDR3 protein: CAISPGQVWTEAFF
D gene: TRBD1; clone size: once; V gene: TRBV7-2; J gene: TRBJ2-1; CDR3 DNA: TGTGCCAGCAGCACCGACAGGGGGTCCCACAATGAGCAGTTCTTC; CDR3 protein: CASSTDRGSHNEQFF
D gene: TRBD1; clone size: few; V gene: TRBV27; J gene: TRBJ1-5; CDR3 DNA: TGTGCCAGCAGTCCAAGGACAGGGCCGTCCCTAGTCAATCAGCCCCAGCATTTT; CDR3 protein: CASSPRTGPSLVNQPQHF
D gene: .; clone size: few; V gene: TRBV15; J gene: TRBJ1-1; CDR3 DNA: TGTGCCACCAGCAGAGTGGCCAGGCGGACAGCCACTGAAGCTTTCTTT; CDR3 protein: CATSRVARRTATEAFF
D gene: .; clone size: once; V gene: TRBV20-1; J gene: TRBJ2-3; CDR3 DNA: TGCAGTGCTAGTTTAAAGCGGGGCACAGATACGCAGTATTTT; CDR3 protein: CSASLKRGTDTQYF
D gene: .; clone size: .; V gene: TRBV2; J gene: TRBJ2-1; CDR3 DNA: TGTGCCAGCAGTGAAATAGCGACGACCTACAATGAGCAGTTCTTC; CDR3 protein: CASSEIATTYNEQFF
D gene: .; clone size: .; V gene: TRBV7-2; J gene: TRBJ1-5; CDR3 DNA: TGTGCCAGCAGCTTATTGGCAGGGGTGCGACAGCCCCAGCATTTT; CDR3 protein: CASSLLAGVRQPQHF
D gene: .; clone size: .; V gene: TRBV2; J gene: TRBJ1-2; CDR3 DNA: TGTGCCAGCAGCTCCCTTCGGGAGTATGGCTACACCTTC; CDR3 protein: CASSSLREYGYTF
D gene: TRBD1; clone size: .; V gene: TRBV5-6; J gene: TRBJ2-7; CDR3 DNA: TGTGCCAGCAGCTTGATTGGACAGGGGAGGACCTACGAGCAGTACTTC; CDR3 protein: CASSLIGQGRTYEQYF
D gene: TRBD1; clone size: few; V gene: TRBV25-1; J gene: TRBJ1-4; CDR3 DNA: TGTGCCAGCAGTGAAAGAGGGGGCCGAAGAAATGAAAAACTGTTTTTT; CDR3 protein: CASSERGGRRNEKLFF
D gene: TRBD1; clone size: .; V gene: TRBV10-3; J gene: TRBJ1-5; CDR3 DNA: TGTGCCATCAGTGGGGACAGCCACAATCAGCCCCAGCATTTT; CDR3 protein: CAISGDSHNQPQHF
D gene: .; clone size: medium-sized; V gene: TRBV19; J gene: TRBJ2-7; CDR3 DNA: TGTGCCAGTAGTATTCCAGGGCCGGCCTACGAGCAGTACTTC; CDR3 protein: CASSIPGPAYEQYF
D gene: TRBD1; clone size: .; V gene: TRBV5-4; J gene: TRBJ1-4; CDR3 DNA: TGTGCCAGCAGTCGTGGGACAGGGGTAAAAGAAAAACTGTTTTTT; CDR3 protein: CASSRGTGVKEKLFF
D gene: .; clone size: once; V gene: TRBV10-3; J gene: TRBJ1-5; CDR3 DNA: TGTGCCATCAGTGACAATAGCAATCAGCCCCAGCATTTT; CDR3 protein: CAISDNSNQPQHF
D gene: TRBD2; clone size: .; V gene: TRBV5-1; J gene: TRBJ2-7; CDR3 DNA: TGCGCCAGCAGCACTAGCGGACCCTACGAGCAGTACTTC; CDR3 protein: CASSTSGPYEQYF
D gene: .; clone size: .; V gene: TRBV27; J gene: TRBJ1-1; CDR3 DNA: TGTGCCAGCAGTTTATTAGGCGGGGGCAACACTGAAGCTTTCTTT; CDR3 protein: CASSLLGGGNTEAFF
D gene: .; clone size: .; V gene: TRBV6-5; J gene: TRBJ1-2; CDR3 DNA: TGTGCCAGCAGTTACTCGACCGGGATTCATGGCTACACCTTC; CDR3 protein: CASSYSTGIHGYTF
D gene: TRBD2; clone size: .; V gene: TRBV24-1; J gene: TRBJ2-5; CDR3 DNA: TGTGCCACCAGTGATCCGCCCAGGACAGCGGGGGTCCAAGAGACCCAGTACTTC; CDR3 protein: CATSDPPRTAGVQETQYF
D gene: .; clone size: few; V gene: TRBV6-5; J gene: TRBJ2-7; CDR3 DNA: TGTGCCAGCAAGGACTTGAACGAGCAGTACTTC; CDR3 protein: CASKDLNEQYF
D gene: TRBD1; clone size: .; V gene: TRBV6-5; J gene: TRBJ1-6; CDR3 DNA: TGTGCCAGCGAATTTTGGGACAGATCCAATTCACCCCTCCACTTT; CDR3 protein: CASEFWDRSNSPLHF
D gene: TRBD1; clone size: .; V gene: TRBV18; J gene: TRBJ1-2; CDR3 DNA: TGTGCCAGCTCATCGACAGGTCCCGGGACAGGGAACTATGGCTACACCTTC; CDR3 protein: CASSSTGPGTGNYGYTF
D gene: .; clone size: .; V gene: TRBV7-2; J gene: TRBJ2-7; CDR3 DNA: TGTGCCAGCAGCGCCGGGATCTCCTACGAGCAGTACTTC; CDR3 protein: CASSAGISYEQYF